These 2 T cell receptor beta chains were sequenced from one sample in a study of T cell repertoires in cytomegalovirus infection. A single record per CDR3 protein comes from TCRdb applying MiXCR to the reads. Altogether 700,000 to 850,000 distinct CDR3 sequences are present, about 31% being singletons, with the ten largest covering around an eighth. The antigens for these receptors are not known. The specimen was cultured CD8+ T cells from PBMCs, collected from culture after CMV antigen stimulation. All receptors derive from a human donor in good health (CMV status not recorded). Some clones in this sample may be carry-over from other donors' samples.

This chain joins TRBV27 and TRBJ1-6; possibly TRBD1 for D (6 bases). The germline V and J ends were trimmed by 6 bases and 3 bases, with 21 bases remaining between them. The germline V gene encodes CDR1 MNHEY and CDR2 SMNVEV (reference sequence). This CDR3 contains 18 residues. CDR3 region: CASSHIWTAGIYNSPLHF. The CDR3 nucleotides are TGTGCCAGCAGCCATATATGGACAGCGGGGATCTATAATTCACCCCTCCACTTT.

The sample holds a few counts of this clonotype. The chain has TRBV7-2 and TRBJ2-7; 9 nucleotides match TRBD2. The CDR3 totals 18 residues. Germline V lookup: CDR1 SGHTA, CDR2 FQGNSA. V gave up 1 base and J gave up 6 bases; unmatched junction bases: 16. The CDR3 coding sequence is TGTGCCAGCAGCTTAGGCTTCGTTGGTAGCGGGAGTTCGTCCGAGCAGTACGTC. Its protein product is CASSLGFVGSGSSSEQYV.